These 14 T cell receptor beta chains originate from one sample sequenced in a study of T cells of healthy individuals. TCRdb called the 5' RACE reads again in MiXCR, with one record for every CDR3 protein. The top ten clones hold roughly 6.2% of a sample with about 96,000 distinct CDR3 sequences, 15% to 20% of them seen once. The receptors derive from a human donor in good health.

This clonotype has only a few counts. A much bigger clone sits one base away, suggesting this may be a read error. The V call is TRBV2, the J call TRBJ2-1; TRBD2 is a possible D gene (6 bases). The germline gives CDR1 SNHLY, CDR2 FYNNEI. The CDR3 loop spans 14 amino acids. V lost 1 base and J lost 8, with 12 bases in between. CDR3 sequence (DNA): TGTGCCAGCAGTGAAGGGAGACTAGGGGATGAGCAGTTCTTC. Encoded protein: CASSEGRLGDEQFF.

The rearrangement uses TRBV27 and TRBJ2-1; 7 positions agree with TRBD1. Per germline, CDR1 MNHEY and CDR2 SMNVEV (reference sequence). This CDR3 has 14 residues. J gave up 9 bases and V 5 bases, and 10 bases lay outside the gene matches. DNA of the CDR3: TGTGCCAGCAGTCCAACTCAACAGGGGAGTGAGCAGTTCTTC. Residues: CASSPTQQGSEQFF.

This chain joins TRBV20-1 and TRBJ2-3; TRBD2 matches 8 bases. The ends lost 3 bases at V and 5 bases at J; junction bases unmatched: 1. The CDR3 runs to 12 residues. From germline, CDR1 is DFQATT and CDR2 SNEGSKA (reference sequence). The CDR3 here is CSASGGEDTQYF. The CDR3 DNA follows: TGCAGTGCTAGCGGGGGGGAAGATACGCAGTATTTT.

At least ten counts were recorded for this clonotype. The J gene is TRBJ2-7, the V gene TRBV6-2 or TRBV6-3; 7 positions agree with TRBD1. The J segment lost 7 bases and the V segment lost 7 bases, leaving 7 bases of the junction unmatched. The CDR3 runs 12 residues. The V gene's germline CDR1 is MNHEY and CDR2 SVGEGT. CDR3 coding DNA: TGTGCCAGCACTCGGACAGGTGGAGAGCAGTACTTC. Translated, it gives CASTRTGGEQYF.

The chain employs TRBV2 and TRBJ1-1; D gene uncertain. Germline V CDR1 and CDR2: SNHLY, FYNNEI. This CDR3 contains 13 residues. Trimming pared 6 bases from V and 4 bases from J, leaving 12 bases between. The chain's CDR3 is CASRPNPGTEAFF. In nucleotides, the CDR3 is TGTGCCAGCAGACCGAATCCGGGCACTGAAGCTTTCTTT.

The chain employs TRBV5-1 and TRBJ1-2; D gene ambiguous. The CDR3 is 14 residues long. The V gene lost 3 bases and the J gene lost 1 base, with 10 bases spanning the gap. Germline assignment: CDR1 SGHRS and CDR2 YFSETQ. In nucleotides, the CDR3 is TGCGCCAGCAGCTCCTTGAACGGTAACTATGGCTACACCTTC. Protein sequence: CASSSLNGNYGYTF.

This clonotype was detected only a few times. The rearrangement uses TRBV2 and TRBJ2-5; D perhaps matches TRBD2 (5 bases). The CDR3 consists of 13 residues. Between the trimmed V and J ends, which lost 3 bases and 5 bases, there was a span of 10 bases. Germline V CDR1 and CDR2: SNHLY, FYNNEI. The CDR3 here is CASSEVGEETQYF. In DNA, the CDR3 is TGTGCCAGCAGTGAGGTGGGAGAGGAGACCCAGTACTTC.

The chain joins TRBV7-9 to TRBJ1-1; perhaps TRBD1 as D (6 bases). The V end was cut by 4 bases, the J end by 3 bases, with 12 bases between. From germline, CDR1 is SEHNR and CDR2 FQNEAQ (reference sequence). CDR3 size: 14 residues. The CDR3 region is CASSSQGGDTEAFF. The CDR3 DNA sequence: TGTGCCAGCAGCTCACAGGGAGGGGACACTGAAGCTTTCTTT.

This clonotype was found many times. The chain employs TRBV20-1 and TRBJ1-5; D might be TRBD1 (5 bases). The length of the CDR3 is 14 residues. Trimming shortened V by 5 bases and J by 2 bases, and 13 bases separated the two germline ends. Germline CDR1 is DFQATT and CDR2 is SNEGSKA (reference sequence). The CDR3 coding sequence is TGCAGTGCTCAGCGGGGGGGAGGCAATCAGCCCCAGCATTTT. This sequence encodes CSAQRGGGNQPQHF.

Comments on this clonotype: The germline gene is not matched at one end of the junction; a read error may be the cause. The CDR3 protein is CASSFWGKSVMGGYNF. As DNA, the CDR3 is TGTGCCAGCAGCTTTTGGGGGAAGAGCGTAATGGGTGGCTACAACTTC. The chain combines TRBV7-2 with TRBJ1-2; TRBD1 is a possible D gene (5 bases). The CDR3 runs 16 residues. Germline CDR1 is SGHTA and CDR2 is FQGNSA. Drawing the rest from reference TRBV7-2 and TRBJ1-2, the complete variable domain is GAGVSQSPSNKVTEKGKDVELRCDPISGHTALYWYRQSLGQGLEFLIYFQGNSAPDKSGLPSDRFSAERTGGSVSTLTIQRTQQEDSAVYLCASSFWGKSVMGGYNFGSGTRLTVV.

The chain has TRBV11-2 and TRBJ2-5, with a weak D call TRBD1 (6 bases). Trimming took off 4 bases at V and 3 bases at J, with 12 bases between the two ends. Germline lookup yields CDR1 SGHAT and CDR2 FQNNGV. CDR3 size: 14 residues. CDR3 DNA sequence: TGTGCCAGCAGCTCCCGGGACACTGAAGAGACCCAGTACTTC. Translated: CASSSRDTEETQYF.

V is TRBV15 and J is TRBJ2-4; 9 bases map to TRBD2. Per germline, CDR1 LNHNV and CDR2 YYDKDF (reference sequence). J gave up 7 bases and V 0 bases, and 4 bases lay outside the gene matches. This CDR3 comprises 15 residues. CDR3 protein: CATSRDWAGGNIQYF. CDR3 bases: TGTGCCACCAGCAGAGATTGGGCGGGGGGGAACATTCAGTACTTC.

The sample holds a few counts of this clonotype. The V and J genes are TRBV20-1 and TRBJ2-1; 8 bases fit TRBD2. V shed 0 bases, J shed 1 base, and the junction held 5 bases outside the gene matches. Germline V gives CDR1 DFQATT, CDR2 SNEGSKA (reference sequence). The CDR3 runs 16 residues. In DNA form, the CDR3 reads TGCAGTGCTAGAGAAGATACTAGCGGATCCTACAATGAGCAGTTCTTC. This gives the protein CSAREDTSGSYNEQFF.

This clonotype turned up a few times. This chain joins TRBV7-2 and TRBJ2-3; 9 nucleotides align to TRBD1. The germline V gene has CDR1 SGHTA and CDR2 FQGNSA. With 5 bases clipped from V and 5 bases from J, the junction kept 5 bases outside the gene matches. The CDR3 runs 14 residues. CDR3 bases: TGTGCCAGCAGCATCGACAGGGGGAGAGATACGCAGTATTTT. This encodes CASSIDRGRDTQYF.